One sample yielded the 27 T cell receptor beta chains listed below, sequenced in a study of blood T cell repertoires in COVID-19. Sequencing was performed with immunoSEQ multiplex PCR; in TCRdb, only in-frame clones are kept and a portion is missing. This table has about 120,000 clones, 85% appearing once. Sequenced sample: peripheral blood. Receptors were obtained from a man older than 75 with acute or convalescent COVID-19.

This sequence joins TRBV9 and TRBJ1-2; a weak D match, TRBD1 (5 bases). Per germline, CDR1 SGDLS and CDR2 YYNGEE. The CDR3 has 13 residues. Trimming cost V 2 bases and J 4 bases, with 9 bases left between them. CDR3 region: CASSVGGGYGYTF. CDR3 nucleotide sequence: TGTGCCAGCAGCGTCGGGGGAGGCTATGGCTACACCTTC.

The chain is built from TRBV4-3 and TRBJ1-4, with TRBD1 matching 10 bases. CDR1 and CDR2 from the germline V gene are LGHNA and YSLEER. V was pared by 0 bases and J by 7 bases, with 8 bases of the junction left unmatched. The CDR3 totals 17 residues. CDR3 region: CASSQEGPTGGSEKLFF. Written as DNA, the CDR3 is TGCGCCAGCAGCCAAGAAGGCCCGACAGGGGGCAGTGAAAAACTGTTTTTT.

This sequence joins TRBV19 and TRBJ1-6; perhaps TRBD1 as D (6 bases). The V gene lost 5 bases and the J gene lost 9 bases, with 11 bases spanning the gap. The CDR3 is made up of 13 amino acids. Germline V gene data show CDR1 as LNHDA and CDR2 as SQIVND (reference sequence). CDR3 protein: CASSGGGPSPLHF. The CDR3 DNA reads as TGTGCCAGTAGTGGGGGCGGGCCTTCACCCCTCCACTTT.

This clone was observed a few times. The V gene is TRBV9, the J gene TRBJ2-3; possibly TRBD2 for D (6 bases). Germline CDR1 SGDLS, CDR2 YYNGEE. Trimming took 3 bases from V and 5 from J, leaving 16 bases between them. The CDR3 sequence is 15 residues long. Here the CDR3 DNA reads TGTGCCAGCAGCGACGGGACTTCAGATGGAGATACGCAGTATTTT. It specifies CASSDGTSDGDTQYF.

The rearrangement links TRBV7-9 to TRBJ2-1, with D possibly TRBD2 on 6 matching bases. CDR3 length equals 15 residues. The germline V gene has CDR1 SEHNR and CDR2 FQNEAQ (reference sequence). With 2 bases removed from V and 4 bases from J, the gap between germline ends came to 12 bases. CDR3 in DNA: TGTGCCAGCAGCTTACTGGGGCGGGGATACAATGAGCAGTTCTTC. It is translated as CASSLLGRGYNEQFF.

This clone came up once. The chain employs TRBV5-1 and TRBJ1-2, with D perhaps TRBD1 (6 bases). V lost 4 bases and J lost 4, with 11 bases in between. Germline loops: CDR1 SGHRS, CDR2 YFSETQ. There are 13 residues in the CDR3. CDR3 loop: CASSGDNSYGYTF. As DNA, the CDR3 is TGCGCCAGCAGCGGGGACAACTCCTATGGCTACACCTTC.

The chain links TRBV30 to TRBJ1-2; 7 bases fit TRBD1. V shed 2 bases and J 6 bases; nucleotides not matched to a gene: 3. The germline V gene encodes CDR1 GTSNPN and CDR2 SVGIG (reference sequence). This CDR3 spans 12 amino acids. In DNA form, the CDR3 reads TGTGCCTGGAGTTACAGGGGTAATGGCTACACCTTC. Its protein is CAWSYRGNGYTF.

This clone appeared a single time. This chain uses TRBV6-5 with TRBJ1-2; perhaps TRBD1 as D (5 bases). V was pared by 3 bases and J by 5 bases, with 16 bases between. The CDR3 covers 15 residues. CDR1 and CDR2 (germline): MNHEY, SVGAGI. CDR3 in DNA: TGTGCCAGCAGTTATTTTTTAGGGGCCGGGTATGGCTACACCTTC. Its protein product is CASSYFLGAGYGYTF.

The CDR3, as DNA: TGCAGCGTTGAAGAGGGGCGTCGGAGCTCTGGAAACACCATATATTTT. Protein: CSVEEGRRSSGNTIYF. This chain connects TRBV29-1 to TRBJ1-3; tentative D call: TRBD1 (5 bases). The V end lost 0 bases, the J end lost 0 bases, and 12 bases lay between the germline ends. The CDR3 loop spans 16 amino acids. Germline V gene data show CDR1 as SQVTM and CDR2 as ANQGSEA.

V and J are TRBV3-1 (or the pseudogene TRBV3-2) and TRBJ1-2, with TRBD1 matching 8 bases. CDR3 length equals 14 residues. Germline trimming cut 1 base from V and 7 bases from J; bases unmatched to any gene: 5. Per germline, CDR1 LGHDT and CDR2 YNNKEL (reference sequence). The CDR3 reads CASSQVQGAPGYTF. The CDR3 DNA sequence: TGTGCCAGCAGCCAAGTCCAGGGGGCGCCTGGCTACACCTTC.

V and J are TRBV5-1 and TRBJ2-5; the D gene is possibly TRBD1 (6 bases). This CDR3 region has 15 residues. Trimming took 5 bases from V and 1 from J, leaving 15 bases between them. Germline CDR1 SGHRS, CDR2 YFSETQ. The CDR3 DNA is TGCGCCAGCAGTGGGCAGGGGCCCCCCCAAGAGACCCAGTACTTC. As protein: CASSGQGPPQETQYF.

This chain uses TRBV3-1 (or the pseudogene TRBV3-2) with TRBJ1-1; D gene ambiguous. The CDR3 covers 14 residues. V gave up 4 bases and J gave up 0 bases, with 9 bases separating them. From germline, CDR1 is LGHDT and CDR2 YNNKEL (reference sequence). CDR3 sequence (DNA): TGTGCCAGCAGCCCAAGAGCCATGAACACTGAAGCTTTCTTT. Translated, it gives CASSPRAMNTEAFF.

The rearrangement uses TRBV7-2 and TRBJ2-1; a weak D match, TRBD2 (6 bases). CDR1 is SGHTA and CDR2 is FQGNSA in the germline V gene. CDR3 length: 14 amino acids. The V gene lost 5 bases and the J gene lost 5 bases, with 13 bases spanning the gap. CDR3 in amino acids: CASSPLASHNEQFF. The CDR3, as DNA: TGTGCCAGCAGCCCACTAGCTTCCCACAATGAGCAGTTCTTC. Based on the CDR3 plus reference TRBV7-2 and TRBJ2-1, the full variable domain is GAGVSQSPSNKVTEKGKDVELRCDPISGHTALYWYRQSLGQGLEFLIYFQGNSAPDKSGLPSDRFSAERTGGSVSTLTIQRTQQEDSAVYLCASSPLASHNEQFFGPGTRLTVL.

The chain is built from TRBV3-1 (or the pseudogene TRBV3-2) and TRBJ2-7; 7 bases align to TRBD1. Germline lookup yields CDR1 LGHDT and CDR2 YNNKEL (reference sequence). V was pared by 2 bases and J by 3 bases, with 7 bases of the junction left unmatched. This CDR3 is built from 15 residues. DNA of the CDR3: TGTGCCAGCAGCCAAAACACAGGGGACAACTACGAGCAGTACTTC. Protein product: CASSQNTGDNYEQYF.

This clone came up a few times. The chain is built from TRBV5-1 and TRBJ1-2; no clear D. From germline, CDR1 is SGHRS and CDR2 YFSETQ. The V and J ends lost 3 bases and 2 bases respectively, with 11 bases between them. This CDR3 is built from 14 residues. The CDR3 here is CASSSKNSNYGYTF. The CDR3 region has the DNA TGCGCCAGCAGCTCCAAGAACAGCAACTATGGCTACACCTTC. Variable domain in full (rest from reference TRBV5-1 and TRBJ1-2): KAGVTQTPRYLIKTRGQQVTLSCSPISGHRSVSWYQQTPGQGLQFLFEYFSETQRNKGNFPGRFSGRQFSNSRSEMNVSTLELGDSALYLCASSSKNSNYGYTFGSGTRLTVV.

V gene TRBV7-9 combines with J gene TRBJ2-7; D is possibly TRBD1 (5 bases). The V and J ends lost 1 base and 4 bases respectively, with 17 bases between them. The CDR3 length is 16 residues. Germline V gene data show CDR1 as SEHNR and CDR2 as FQNEAQ (reference sequence). The CDR3 reads CASSLGSQGGLYEQYF. The CDR3 DNA sequence: TGTGCCAGCAGCTTAGGAAGTCAGGGCGGTTTATACGAGCAGTACTTC.

The chain joins TRBV7-3 to TRBJ2-1; 9 positions match TRBD1. Looked up from germline, CDR1 is SGHTA and CDR2 is FQGTGA. The CDR3 is made up of 16 amino acids. The J segment lost 4 bases and the V segment lost 4 bases, leaving 8 bases of the junction unmatched. CDR3 residues: CASSSSSGTGYNEQFF. CDR3 DNA sequence: TGTGCCAGCAGCTCTAGCTCCGGGACAGGGTACAATGAGCAGTTCTTC.

This clone was counted between two and nine times. V and J are TRBV9 and TRBJ1-2; D call uncertain. The germline V and J ends were trimmed by 0 bases and 0 bases, with 3 bases remaining between them. Germline loops: CDR1 SGDLS, CDR2 YYNGEE. This CDR3 region has 13 residues. The DNA for the CDR3 is TGTGCCAGCAGCGTAGCAGCTAACTATGGCTACACCTTC. Translated, it gives CASSVAANYGYTF.

The chain has TRBV6-5 and TRBJ2-1; 9 bases are a match to TRBD1. Germline V gene lookup returns CDR1 MNHEY and CDR2 SVGAGI. This CDR3 is built from 16 residues. Unmatched junction bases numbered 9, after V lost 0 bases and J lost 9 bases. CDR3 coding DNA: TGTGCCAGCAGTTACTCGAGAAGCGCGACAGGGGGTGAGCAGTTCTTC. This encodes CASSYSRSATGGEQFF.

J is TRBJ2-1 and V is TRBV5-1; 9 nucleotides line up with TRBD2. Germline V lookup: CDR1 SGHRS, CDR2 YFSETQ. V lost 8 bases, J lost 8 bases, and 8 bases stayed unmatched. The CDR3 extends over 13 amino acids. The CDR3: CASRLAGIDEQFF. CDR3 in DNA: TGCGCCAGTAGGCTAGCGGGAATCGATGAGCAGTTCTTC.

The V call is TRBV6-6, the J call TRBJ1-5, with D perhaps TRBD1 (5 bases). Germline loops: CDR1 MNHNY, CDR2 SVGAGI (reference sequence). The CDR3 extends over 15 amino acids. Trimming stripped 4 bases from V and 2 bases from J, with 12 bases between. DNA for the CDR3: TGTGCCAGCAGTTCCCGTCAGGGCGGCAATCAGCCCCAGCATTTT. Translating it yields CASSSRQGGNQPQHF.

DNA for the CDR3: TGTGCCAGCAGCGTAGGACTAGCGGGAGGCGGGGGACACAATGAGCAGTTCTTC. It codes for CASSVGLAGGGGHNEQFF. The chain has TRBV9 and TRBJ2-1, with 13 bases that match TRBD2. There are 18 residues in the CDR3. The V gene's germline CDR1 is SGDLS and CDR2 YYNGEE. J lost 5 bases, V lost 0 bases, and 8 bases had no gene match.

V gene TRBV24-1 combines with J gene TRBJ1-2; 7 bases map to TRBD1. V lost 9 bases, J lost 1 base, and 4 bases stayed unmatched. Germline loops: CDR1 KGHDR, CDR2 SFDVKD. This CDR3 region has 13 residues. The CDR3 protein is CATGTDVNYGYTF. The CDR3 DNA reads TGTGCCACCGGGACAGATGTTAACTATGGCTACACCTTC.

The CDR3 nucleotides read TGTGCCAGCTCAAAAGACAGGGGTCACAATCAGCCCCAGCATTTT. Amino acid sequence: CASSKDRGHNQPQHF. The chain joins TRBV18 to TRBJ1-5, with 8 bases identical to TRBD1. The CDR3 has 15 residues. The V gene's germline CDR1 is KGHSH and CDR2 LQKENI. V was pared by 5 bases and J by 3 bases, with 6 bases of the junction left unmatched.

The rearrangement joins TRBV6-1 to TRBJ1-4; TRBD1 is a possible D gene (6 bases). CDR1 and CDR2 from the germline V gene are MNHNS and SASEGT. The V end lost 3 bases, the J end lost 13 bases, and 15 bases lay between the germline ends. CDR3 length: 13 residues. The CDR3 region is CASSDNRASLLFF. The CDR3 DNA sequence: TGTGCCAGCAGTGATAACAGGGCCTCACTACTGTTTTTT.

This rearrangement joins TRBV29-1 to TRBJ2-3; D is ambiguous. V was trimmed by 7 bases and J by 3 bases, leaving 8 bases between them. Per germline, CDR1 SQVTM and CDR2 ANQGSEA. This CDR3 is built from 11 residues. The CDR3 nucleotides are TGCAGCGAGACGAGGACAGATACGCAGTATTTT. Translating gives CSETRTDTQYF.

V usage is TRBV7-6 and J usage is TRBJ2-1, with 7 bases that match TRBD1. Germline V gives CDR1 SGHVS, CDR2 FNYEAQ. There are 17 residues in the CDR3. Losses at the gene ends were 2 bases for V and 7 bases for J; bases not matched to a gene: 14. CDR3 sequence reads: CASSLFPGGKVYNEQFF. CDR3 DNA: TGTGCCAGCAGCTTATTTCCAGGGGGAAAAGTATATAATGAGCAGTTCTTC.